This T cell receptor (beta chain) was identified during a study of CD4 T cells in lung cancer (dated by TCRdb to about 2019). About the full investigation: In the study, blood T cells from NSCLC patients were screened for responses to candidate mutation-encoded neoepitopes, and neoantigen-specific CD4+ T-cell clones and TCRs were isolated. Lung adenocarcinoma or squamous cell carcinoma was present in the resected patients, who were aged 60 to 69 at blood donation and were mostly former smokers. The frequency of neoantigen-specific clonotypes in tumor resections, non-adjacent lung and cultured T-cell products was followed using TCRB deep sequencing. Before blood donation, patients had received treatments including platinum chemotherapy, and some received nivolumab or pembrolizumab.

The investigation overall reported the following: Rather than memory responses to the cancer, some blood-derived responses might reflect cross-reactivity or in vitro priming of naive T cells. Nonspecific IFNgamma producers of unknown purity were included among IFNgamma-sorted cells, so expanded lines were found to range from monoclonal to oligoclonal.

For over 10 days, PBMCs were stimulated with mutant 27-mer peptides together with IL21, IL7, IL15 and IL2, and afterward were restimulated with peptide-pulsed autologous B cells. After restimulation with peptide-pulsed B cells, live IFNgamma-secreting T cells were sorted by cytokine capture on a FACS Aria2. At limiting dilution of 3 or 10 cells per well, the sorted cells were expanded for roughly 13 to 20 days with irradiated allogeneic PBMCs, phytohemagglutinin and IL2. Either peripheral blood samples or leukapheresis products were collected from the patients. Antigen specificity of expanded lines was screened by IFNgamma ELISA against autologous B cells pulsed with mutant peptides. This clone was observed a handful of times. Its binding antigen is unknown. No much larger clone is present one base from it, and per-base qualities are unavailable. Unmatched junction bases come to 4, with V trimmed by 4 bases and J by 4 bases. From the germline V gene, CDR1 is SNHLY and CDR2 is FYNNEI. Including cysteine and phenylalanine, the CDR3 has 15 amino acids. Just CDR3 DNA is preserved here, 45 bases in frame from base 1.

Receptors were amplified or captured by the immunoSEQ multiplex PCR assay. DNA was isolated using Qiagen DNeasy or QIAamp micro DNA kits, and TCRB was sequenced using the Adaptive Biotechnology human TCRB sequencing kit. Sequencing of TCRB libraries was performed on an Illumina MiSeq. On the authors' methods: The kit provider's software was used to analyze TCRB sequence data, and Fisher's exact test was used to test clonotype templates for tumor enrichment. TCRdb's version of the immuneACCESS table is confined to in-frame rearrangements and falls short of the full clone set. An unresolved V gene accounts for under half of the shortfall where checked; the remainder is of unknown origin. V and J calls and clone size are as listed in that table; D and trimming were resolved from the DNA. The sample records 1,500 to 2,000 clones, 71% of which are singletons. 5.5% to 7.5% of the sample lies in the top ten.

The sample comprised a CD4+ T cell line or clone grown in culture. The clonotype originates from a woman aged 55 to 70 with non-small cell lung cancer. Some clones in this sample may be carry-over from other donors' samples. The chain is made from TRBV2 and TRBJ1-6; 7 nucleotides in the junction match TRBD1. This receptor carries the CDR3 CASSGQGLYNSPLHF. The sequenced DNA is TGTGCCAGCAGTGGACAGGGCCTTTATAATTCACCCCTCCACTTT.